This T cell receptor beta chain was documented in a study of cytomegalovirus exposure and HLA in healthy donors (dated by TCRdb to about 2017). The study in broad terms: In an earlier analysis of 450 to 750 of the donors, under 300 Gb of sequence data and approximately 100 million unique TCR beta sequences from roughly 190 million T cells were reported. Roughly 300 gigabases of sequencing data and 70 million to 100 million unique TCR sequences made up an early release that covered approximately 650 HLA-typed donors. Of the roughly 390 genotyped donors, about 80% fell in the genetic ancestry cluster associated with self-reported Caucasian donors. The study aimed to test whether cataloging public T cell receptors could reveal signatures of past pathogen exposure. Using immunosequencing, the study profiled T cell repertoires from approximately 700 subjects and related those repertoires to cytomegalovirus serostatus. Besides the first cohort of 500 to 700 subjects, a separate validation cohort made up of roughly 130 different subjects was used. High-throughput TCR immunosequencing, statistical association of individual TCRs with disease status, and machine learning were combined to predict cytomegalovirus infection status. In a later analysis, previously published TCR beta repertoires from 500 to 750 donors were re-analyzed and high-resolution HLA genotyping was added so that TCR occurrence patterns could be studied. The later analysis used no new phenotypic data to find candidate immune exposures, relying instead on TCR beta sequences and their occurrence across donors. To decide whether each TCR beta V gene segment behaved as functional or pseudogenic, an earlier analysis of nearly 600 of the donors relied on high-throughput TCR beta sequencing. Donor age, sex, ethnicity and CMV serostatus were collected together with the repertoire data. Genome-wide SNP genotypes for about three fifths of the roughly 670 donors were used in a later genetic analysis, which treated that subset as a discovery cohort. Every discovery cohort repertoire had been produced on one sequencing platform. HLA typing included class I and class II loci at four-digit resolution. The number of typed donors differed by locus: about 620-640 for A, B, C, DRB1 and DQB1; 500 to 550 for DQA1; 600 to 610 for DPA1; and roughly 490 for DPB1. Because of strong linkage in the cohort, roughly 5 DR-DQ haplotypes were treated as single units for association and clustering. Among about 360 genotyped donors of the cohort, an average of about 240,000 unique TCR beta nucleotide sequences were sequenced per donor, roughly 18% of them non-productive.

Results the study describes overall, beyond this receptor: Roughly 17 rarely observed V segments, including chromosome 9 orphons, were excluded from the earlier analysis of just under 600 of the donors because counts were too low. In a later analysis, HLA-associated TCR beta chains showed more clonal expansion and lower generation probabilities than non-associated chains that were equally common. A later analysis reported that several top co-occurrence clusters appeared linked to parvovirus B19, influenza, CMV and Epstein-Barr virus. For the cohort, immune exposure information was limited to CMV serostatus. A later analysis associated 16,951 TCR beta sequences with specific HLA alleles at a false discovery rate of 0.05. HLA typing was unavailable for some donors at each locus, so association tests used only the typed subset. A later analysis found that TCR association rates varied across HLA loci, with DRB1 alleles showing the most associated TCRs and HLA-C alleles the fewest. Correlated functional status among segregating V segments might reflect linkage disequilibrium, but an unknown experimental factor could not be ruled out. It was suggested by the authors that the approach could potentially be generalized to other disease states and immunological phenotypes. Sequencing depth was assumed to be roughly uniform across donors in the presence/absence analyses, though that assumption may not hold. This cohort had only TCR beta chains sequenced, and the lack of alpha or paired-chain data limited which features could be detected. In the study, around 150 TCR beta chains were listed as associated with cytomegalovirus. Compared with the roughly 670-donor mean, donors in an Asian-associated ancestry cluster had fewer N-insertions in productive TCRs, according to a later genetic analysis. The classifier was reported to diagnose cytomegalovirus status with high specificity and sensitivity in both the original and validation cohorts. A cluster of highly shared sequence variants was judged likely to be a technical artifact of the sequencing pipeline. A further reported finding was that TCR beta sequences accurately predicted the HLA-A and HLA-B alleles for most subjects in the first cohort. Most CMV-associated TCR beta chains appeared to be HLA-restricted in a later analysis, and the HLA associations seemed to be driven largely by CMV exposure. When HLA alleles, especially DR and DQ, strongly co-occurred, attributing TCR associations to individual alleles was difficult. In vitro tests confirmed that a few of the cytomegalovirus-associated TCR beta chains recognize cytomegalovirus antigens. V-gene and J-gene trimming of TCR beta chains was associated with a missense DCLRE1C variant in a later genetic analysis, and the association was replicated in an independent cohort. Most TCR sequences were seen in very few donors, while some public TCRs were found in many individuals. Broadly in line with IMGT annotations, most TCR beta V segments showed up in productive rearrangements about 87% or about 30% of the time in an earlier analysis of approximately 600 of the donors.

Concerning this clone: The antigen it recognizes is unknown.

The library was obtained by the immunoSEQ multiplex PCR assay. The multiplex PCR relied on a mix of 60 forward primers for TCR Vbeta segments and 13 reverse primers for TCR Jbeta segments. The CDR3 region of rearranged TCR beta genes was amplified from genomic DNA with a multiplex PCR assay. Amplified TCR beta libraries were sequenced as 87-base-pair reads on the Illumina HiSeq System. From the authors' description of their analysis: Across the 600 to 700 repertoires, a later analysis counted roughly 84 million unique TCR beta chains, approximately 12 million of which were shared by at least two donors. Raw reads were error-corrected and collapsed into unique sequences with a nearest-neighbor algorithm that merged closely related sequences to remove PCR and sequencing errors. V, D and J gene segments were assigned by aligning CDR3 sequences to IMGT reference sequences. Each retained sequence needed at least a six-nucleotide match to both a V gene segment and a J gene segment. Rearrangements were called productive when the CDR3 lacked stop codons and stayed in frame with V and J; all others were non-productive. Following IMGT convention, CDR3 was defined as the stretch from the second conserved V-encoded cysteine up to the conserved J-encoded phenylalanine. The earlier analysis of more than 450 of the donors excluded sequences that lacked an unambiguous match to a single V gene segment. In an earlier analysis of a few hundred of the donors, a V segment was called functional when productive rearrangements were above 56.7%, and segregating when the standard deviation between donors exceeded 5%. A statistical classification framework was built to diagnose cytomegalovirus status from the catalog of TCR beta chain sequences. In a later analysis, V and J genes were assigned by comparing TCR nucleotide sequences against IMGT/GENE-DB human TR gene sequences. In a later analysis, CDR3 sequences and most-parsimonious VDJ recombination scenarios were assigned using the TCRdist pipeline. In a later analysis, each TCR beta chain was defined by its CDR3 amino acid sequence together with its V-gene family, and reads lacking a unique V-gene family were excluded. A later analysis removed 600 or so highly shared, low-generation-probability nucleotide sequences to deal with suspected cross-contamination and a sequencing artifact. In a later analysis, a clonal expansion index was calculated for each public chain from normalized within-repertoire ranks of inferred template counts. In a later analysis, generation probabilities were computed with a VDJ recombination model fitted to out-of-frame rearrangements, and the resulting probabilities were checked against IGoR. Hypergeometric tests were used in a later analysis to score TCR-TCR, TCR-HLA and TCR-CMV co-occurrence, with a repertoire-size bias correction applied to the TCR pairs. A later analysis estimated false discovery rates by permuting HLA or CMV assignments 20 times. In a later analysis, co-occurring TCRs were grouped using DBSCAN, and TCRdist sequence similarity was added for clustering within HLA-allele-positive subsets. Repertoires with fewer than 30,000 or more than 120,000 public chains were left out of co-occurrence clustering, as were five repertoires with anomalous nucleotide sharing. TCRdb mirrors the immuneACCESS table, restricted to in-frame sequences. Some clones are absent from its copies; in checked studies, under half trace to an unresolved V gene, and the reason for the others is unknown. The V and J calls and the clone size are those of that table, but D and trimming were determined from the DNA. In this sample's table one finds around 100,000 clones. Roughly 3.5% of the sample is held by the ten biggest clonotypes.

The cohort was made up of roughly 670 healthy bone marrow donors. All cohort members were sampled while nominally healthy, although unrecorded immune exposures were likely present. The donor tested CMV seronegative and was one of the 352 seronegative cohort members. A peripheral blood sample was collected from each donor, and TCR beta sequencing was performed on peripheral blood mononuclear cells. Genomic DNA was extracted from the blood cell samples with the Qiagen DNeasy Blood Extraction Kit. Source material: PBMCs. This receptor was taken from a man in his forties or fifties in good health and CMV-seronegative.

The DNA reads as follows: TGCGCCAGCAGCTTTTTGACAGATAGCTCCTACGAGCAGTACTTC. Translation gives CASSFLTDSSYEQYF. The V and J genes are TRBV5-1 and TRBJ2-5, with TRBD1 as a weak D call on 5 bases. The tail of the sequence fits TRBJ2-7 better, so the J call may be wrong. From its cysteine to its phenylalanine, the CDR3 spans 15 amino acids. Only CDR3 DNA is held: 45 bases, read in frame from base 1. In the germline V gene, CDR1 corresponds to SGHRS and CDR2 to YFSETQ.